Detailed here is one T cell receptor beta chain. These data are taken from a study of blood T cell repertoires in COVID-19. Study-wide context: Researchers got acute and convalescent COVID-19 samples from the United States, Italy and Spain.

The CDR3 has 14 residues. From germline, CDR1 is SGHRS and CDR2 YFSETQ. V shed 4 bases and J 5 bases; nucleotides not matched to a gene: 7. Profiled with immunoSEQ multiplex PCR; TCRdb holds only in-frame clones, not every one. The sample lists 200,000 or so clones; about nine tenths were seen once. This sequence was found in a woman aged 55-70 years with acute or convalescent COVID-19. The V and J genes are TRBV5-1 and TRBJ2-5; TRBD1 agrees at 8 bases. Sequences were obtained from peripheral blood. The CDR3 loop reads CASSTQGAGETQYF. CDR3 DNA sequence: TGCGCCAGCAGCACGCAGGGGGCTGGGGAGACCCAGTACTTC. The full variable domain, in which reference TRBV5-1 and TRBJ2-5 provide the parts outside the CDR3, is KAGVTQTPRYLIKTRGQQVTLSCSPISGHRSVSWYQQTPGQGLQFLFEYFSETQRNKGNFPGRFSGRQFSNSRSEMNVSTLELGDSALYLCASSTQGAGETQYFGPGTRLLVL.